Listed below are T cell receptor beta chains from one sample, sequenced in a study of human T cells and chemical hapten exposure. TCRdb recomputed calls from the RACE reads with MiXCR, one row per CDR3 protein. The sample consists of tens of thousands of distinct CDR3 sequences, under 13% of them appearing once. Sequences were derived from whole blood, sampled in connection with sensitization to the hapten diphenylcyclopropenone (DPC). These receptors originate from a woman in her forties or fifties with alopecia areata. Some clones in this sample may be carry-over from other donors' samples. Both conserved end residues are part of each CDR3. D genes are given only for firm matches. A row's size may be missing; if present it is once, few, many or a size class.

D gene	clone size	V gene	J gene	CDR3 DNA	CDR3 protein
TRBD2	few	TRBV10-3	TRBJ2-3	TGTGCCATCAGTACGACTAGCGGGAGGGGAACAGATACGCAGTATTTT	CAISTTSGRGTDTQYF
TRBD2	many	TRBV6-2/TRBV6-3	TRBJ2-1	TGTGCCAGCAGTTACAGAACTAGCGGCTTCTACAATGAGCAGTTCTTC	CASSYRTSGFYNEQFF
-	few	TRBV10-3	TRBJ2-3	TGTGCCATCAGTGAGGGGACTGGAGATACGCAGTATTTT	CAISEGTGDTQYF
-	-	TRBV6-6	TRBJ1-5	TGTGCCAGCCACCGACAGGGCAATCAGCCCCAGCATTTT	CASHRQGNQPQHF
TRBD1	few	TRBV2	TRBJ1-5	TGTGCCAGCAGCGGGACAGGGGGATATCAGCCCCAGCATTTT	CASSGTGGYQPQHF
TRBD1	-	TRBV11-2	TRBJ1-1	TGTGCCAGCAGCCCTAGACAGGGAAACACTGAAGCTTTCTTT	CASSPRQGNTEAFF
-	-	TRBV6-2/TRBV6-3	TRBJ1-1	TGTGCCAGCAGTTACCCCCTGGCGGGGTCGCCTGGCACTGAAGCTTTCTTT	CASSYPLAGSPGTEAFF
-	-	TRBV11-2	TRBJ2-3	TGTGCCAGCAGCTCACCAATAGAAGATACGCAGTATTTT	CASSSPIEDTQYF
-	-	TRBV6-2/TRBV6-3	TRBJ2-2	TGTGCCAGCAGTTACAGGGCTCGGGGCACCGGGGAGCTGTTTTTT	CASSYRARGTGELFF
-	-	TRBV29-1	TRBJ2-7	TGCAGCGTTGATAACGTAAACGAGCAGTACTTC	CSVDNVNEQYF
TRBD1	-	TRBV19	TRBJ2-1	TGTGCCAGTAGTACCCGGGGACAGGTAAAGAATGAGCAGTTCTTC	CASSTRGQVKNEQFF
-	many	TRBV20-1	TRBJ1-1	TGCAGTGCTAGAGAGGGGGTTACTGAAGCTTTCTTT	CSAREGVTEAFF
TRBD1	-	TRBV11-1	TRBJ2-1	TGTGCCAGCAGCTTAGCGTACAGGGGTGAGCAGTTCTTC	CASSLAYRGEQFF
TRBD2	-	TRBV6-2/TRBV6-3	TRBJ2-1	TGTGCCAGCAGCGGACTAGCGGGAGTGGTCAATGAGCAGTTCTTC	CASSGLAGVVNEQFF
TRBD2	-	TRBV20-1	TRBJ2-1	TGCAGTGCTAGAGGGCGGGGACTAGCGGGAGTAGAGCAGTTCTTC	CSARGRGLAGVEQFF
TRBD2	many	TRBV5-1	TRBJ2-3	TGCGCCAGCGCAAAGCAGCGGGAGGTCACAGATACGCAGTATTTT	CASAKQREVTDTQYF
-	few	TRBV20-1	TRBJ2-5	TGCAGTGCGCCGCTGACAGGTCCGAGCCGGGAGACCCAGTACTTC	CSAPLTGPSRETQYF
-	few	TRBV12-3/TRBV12-4	TRBJ1-5	TGTGCCAGCGCGACTGGTCAGCCCCAGCATTTT	CASATGQPQHF
-	-	TRBV4-3	TRBJ1-2	TGCGCCAGCAGCCAAGATAGACAGGCGAGCGGCTACACCTTC	CASSQDRQASGYTF
-	-	TRBV20-1	TRBJ2-5	TGCAGTGCTACATTCCAAGAGACCCAGTACTTC	CSATFQETQYF
TRBD2	few	TRBV7-2	TRBJ2-5	TGTGCCAGCAGCTTCGTAGGGACTAGCGGGTTCCAAGAGACCCAGTACTTC	CASSFVGTSGFQETQYF
-	few	TRBV21-1	TRBJ2-5	TGTGCCAGCAGCATTCCTGACAGGGGCCAAGAGACCCAGTACTTC	CASSIPDRGQETQYF
-	few	TRBV7-9	TRBJ2-5	TGTGCCAGCAGCCCCCTAGGCGGGATCGGGGAGACCCAGTACTTC	CASSPLGGIGETQYF
TRBD2	few	TRBV7-2	TRBJ2-5	TGTGCCAGCAGCACCCGACTAGCGGGAGAGGGGACCCAGTACTTC	CASSTRLAGEGTQYF
TRBD2	many	TRBV7-3	TRBJ2-3	TGTGCCAGCAGCTTATCTAGCGGCAGCACAGATACGCAGTATTTT	CASSLSSGSTDTQYF
-	few	TRBV28	TRBJ2-7	TGTGCCAGCAGTTTATTCGCGGTGTCCTACGAGCAGTACTTC	CASSLFAVSYEQYF
-	-	TRBV10-1	TRBJ1-5	TGCGCCAGCAAATGGAATCAGCCCCAGCATTTT	CASKWNQPQHF
-	-	TRBV5-1	TRBJ1-5	TGCGCCAGCAGCTTGGGGCTAGATCAGCCCCAGCATTTT	CASSLGLDQPQHF
TRBD1	few	TRBV20-1	TRBJ1-5	TGCAGTGCTCGACAGGGGGCTAAAAATCAGCCCCAGCATTTT	CSARQGAKNQPQHF
-	-	TRBV12-3/TRBV12-4	TRBJ2-1	TGTGCCAGCAGTTTAAATCGACAGATCTACAATGAGCAGTTCTTC	CASSLNRQIYNEQFF
TRBD1	few	TRBV14	TRBJ1-6	TGTGCCAGCAGCTGGGACAGGTCGACCTCACCCCTCCACTTT	CASSWDRSTSPLHF
-	few	TRBV3-1	TRBJ1-5	TGTGCCAGCAGCCAAGCGGGGGGTCAGCCCCAGCATTTT	CASSQAGGQPQHF
TRBD1	-	TRBV20-1	TRBJ1-6	TGCAGTGCTAGTACAGGGGGAAGTTCACCCCTCCACTTT	CSASTGGSSPLHF
TRBD1	-	TRBV19	TRBJ2-7	TGTGCCAGTAGCTCCGGGACAGGGGACGAGCAGTACTTC	CASSSGTGDEQYF
-	few	TRBV4-2	TRBJ2-5	TGTGCCAGCAGCCAAGAGGGAGAGACCCAGTACTTC	CASSQEGETQYF
-	-	TRBV29-1	TRBJ1-1	TGCAGCGTTGGAGAAGGGAACACTGAAGCTTTCTTT	CSVGEGNTEAFF
TRBD1	many	TRBV20-1	TRBJ2-7	TGCAGTGCCCTGACAGGGAGCTCCTACGAGCAGTACTTC	CSALTGSSYEQYF
-	-	TRBV5-4	TRBJ2-3	TGTGCCAGCAGCCAGGTTTCACTAGGGCCCACAGATACGCAGTATTTT	CASSQVSLGPTDTQYF
-	-	TRBV4-2	TRBJ1-6	TGTGCCAGCAGCCTCGGGACGGCTAATTCACCCCTCCACTTT	CASSLGTANSPLHF
TRBD2	few	TRBV7-3	TRBJ2-7	TGTGCCAGCAGCTTAGGAGCGGGAGGTGGCTACGAGCAGTACTTC	CASSLGAGGGYEQYF
-	-	TRBV28	TRBJ2-4	TGTGCCAGCAGGAGGGTTCCAAACATTCAGTACTTC	CASRRVPNIQYF